This paragraph reports one TCR beta chain. The repertoire was sequenced with immunoSEQ multiplex PCR; TCRdb's copy has only in-frame clones and lacks some. The sample includes just over 45,000 clones, about 95% of them seen just once. This CDR3 spans 17 amino acids. Trimming at V came to 3 bases and at J to 5 bases, leaving 12 bases not matched to a gene. Germline-derived CDR1 and CDR2 are LNHNV and YYDKDF (reference sequence). The data were obtained in a study of OX40 agonist ivuxolimab in advanced cancers. The rearrangement uses TRBV15 and TRBJ2-1, with TRBD2 matching over 8 bases. Sequenced here: CD4+ or CD8+ T cells sorted from blood, sampled in a trial of the OX40 agonist ivuxolimab. The receptor comes from an adult with an advanced solid tumor such as melanoma, head and neck, liver or kidney cancer. This CDR3 is CATSRPLGSGMDNEQFF. The CDR3 DNA reads as TGTGCCACCAGCAGGCCTCTGGGTAGCGGGATGGACAATGAGCAGTTCTTC. Drawing the rest from reference TRBV15 and TRBJ2-1, the complete variable domain is DAMVIQNPRYQVTQFGKPVTLSCSQTLNHNVMYWYQQKSSQAPKLLFHYYDKDFNNEADTPDNFQSRRPNTSFCFLDIRSPGLGDTAMYLCATSRPLGSGMDNEQFFGPGTRLTVL.